The 18 T cell receptor beta chains in this list originate from one sample, sequenced in a study of shared clonotypes between healthy human individuals (dated by TCRdb to about 2020). Libraries came from the immunoSEQ multiplex PCR assay. This is the immuneACCESS table as TCRdb keeps it, with only in-frame sequences that have V and J called. A part of the clones is gone; compared with another copy, unresolved V genes explain less than half, and the rest is unexplained. This sample holds hundreds of thousands of clones; around 95% were observed only once. The biggest ten clones account for over 0.09% of the sample. CD8 naive samples consisted of CD45RO-negative cells that were positively selected for CCR7, yielding a CD45RA+CCR7+ population without TemRA cells. Sequenced input: naive CD8+ T cells sorted from blood. What the cell subset or site label conveys for this sample: CD45RA+CCR7+. These receptors were obtained from a woman in her 30s in good health.

V is TRBV28 and J is TRBJ1-1; 7 bases line up with TRBD1. Germline V lookup: CDR1 MDHEN, CDR2 SYDVKM. CDR3 size: 18 residues. Unmatched junction bases numbered 16, after V lost 3 bases and J lost 3 bases. In nucleotides, the CDR3 is TGTGCCAGCAGTTTCTTTGCGTCGCGGGGGACAGATCACACTGAAGCTTTCTTT. Its protein product is CASSFFASRGTDHTEAFF. The full variable domain, its missing parts supplied by reference TRBV28 and TRBJ1-1, is DVKVTQSSRYLVKRTGEKVFLECVQDMDHENMFWYRQDPGLGLRLIYFSYDVKMKEKGDIPEGYSVSREKKERFSLILESASTNQTSMYLCASSFFASRGTDHTEAFFGQGTRLTVV.

This rearrangement joins TRBV28 to TRBJ2-5, with D unclear. Trimming pared 4 bases from V and 5 bases from J, leaving 11 bases between. Germline V gene lookup returns CDR1 MDHEN and CDR2 SYDVKM. CDR3 size: 13 residues. CDR3 coding DNA: TGTGCCAGCAGTTCAGATTCTGAGGAGACCCAGTACTTC. This gives the protein CASSSDSEETQYF.

For this clone: The same CDR3 also results from other DNA sequences found in this sample. The rearrangement joins TRBV27 to TRBJ2-7; 12 bases are shared with TRBD2. V was pared by 3 bases and J by 4 bases, with 1 base of the junction left unmatched. Germline CDR1 MNHEY, CDR2 SMNVEV (reference sequence). This CDR3 has 14 amino acids. The CDR3 region has the DNA TGTGCCAGCAGTTTGACTAGCGGGAGTTACGAGCAGTACTTC. Translated, it gives CASSLTSGSYEQYF.

This chain joins TRBV28 and TRBJ2-5; D tentatively reads TRBD1 or TRBD2 (6 bases each). The V gene lost 1 base and the J gene lost 3 bases, with 9 bases spanning the gap. The CDR3 runs 14 residues. Germline loops: CDR1 MDHEN, CDR2 SYDVKM. The CDR3, as DNA: TGTGCCAGCAGTTTATCGGGGGCAAAAGAGACCCAGTACTTC. Translated, it gives CASSLSGAKETQYF.

The J gene is TRBJ2-7, the V gene TRBV5-8; 8 positions agree with TRBD2. Germline values: CDR1 SGHTS, CDR2 YDEGEE. The CDR3 spans 15 residues. V lost 0 bases, J lost 2 bases, and 4 bases stayed unmatched. This CDR3 reads CASSLGGRTTYEQYF. The CDR3 region has the DNA TGTGCCAGCAGCTTGGGCGGGAGGACCACCTACGAGCAGTACTTC. The variable domain in full, with the rest retrieved from reference TRBV5-8 and TRBJ2-7, is EAGVTQSPTHLIKTRGQQATLRCSPISGHTSVYWYQQALGLGLQFLLWYDEGEERNRGNFPPRFSGRQFPNYSSELNVNALELEDSALYLCASSLGGRTTYEQYFGPGTRLTVT.

The V gene is TRBV19, the J gene TRBJ1-4; tentative D call: TRBD1 (5 bases). The CDR3 is made up of 16 amino acids. Germline V gene sequence: CDR1 LNHDA, CDR2 SQIVND (reference sequence). Trimming shortened V by 7 bases and J by 8 bases, and 23 bases separated the two germline ends. The CDR3 loop reads CASTPLGVSSFEKLFF. DNA of the CDR3: TGTGCCAGTACCCCTTTGGGGGTGAGTTCTTTCGAAAAACTGTTTTTT. The variable domain in full, completed from reference TRBV19 and TRBJ1-4, reads DGGITQSPKYLFRKEGQNVTLSCEQNLNHDAMYWYRQDPGQGLRLIYYSQIVNDFQKGDIAEGYSVSREKKESFPLTVTSAQKNPTAFYLCASTPLGVSSFEKLFFGSGTQLSVL.

This chain uses TRBV4-1 with TRBJ1-2; 9 nucleotides agree with TRBD1. After removal of 0 bases from V and 7 bases from J, the junction contained 9 bases not matched to a gene. The CDR3 has 16 residues. Germline V gene lookup returns CDR1 MGHRA and CDR2 YSYEKL. The CDR3, as DNA: TGCGCCAGCAGCCAAGATTTGGACAGGGGATTAGGTGGCTACACCTTC. Translation gives CASSQDLDRGLGGYTF.

The V and J genes are TRBV7-9 and TRBJ2-1, with 11 bases fitting TRBD2. Germline lookup yields CDR1 SEHNR and CDR2 FQNEAQ (reference sequence). The trim removed 8 bases at V and 6 bases at J, leaving 15 bases unmatched. CDR3 length: 17 residues. CDR3 nucleotides: TGTGCCAGCTTGACATCCGTGGTTAGCGGGAGGGCCAATGAGCAGTTCTTC. This sequence encodes CASLTSVVSGRANEQFF.

The chain uses TRBV5-1 and TRBJ2-7; 14 nucleotides line up with TRBD2. The V and J ends lost 4 bases and 7 bases, in that order; junction bases with no gene match: 4. The CDR3 is 14 amino acids. Germline V gene data show CDR1 as SGHRS and CDR2 as YFSETQ. The CDR3 coding sequence is TGCGCCAGCAGCCTGGGACTAGCGGGGGAAGAGCAGTACTTC. Translated, it gives CASSLGLAGEEQYF. Full variable domain (rest looked up from reference TRBV5-1 and TRBJ2-7): KAGVTQTPRYLIKTRGQQVTLSCSPISGHRSVSWYQQTPGQGLQFLFEYFSETQRNKGNFPGRFSGRQFSNSRSEMNVSTLELGDSALYLCASSLGLAGEEQYFGPGTRLTVT.

This chain links TRBV5-4 with TRBJ2-5; D is uncertain. The V and J ends lost 4 bases and 3 bases respectively, with 19 bases between them. This CDR3 spans 16 amino acids. Germline values: CDR1 SGHNT, CDR2 YYREEE (reference sequence). CDR3 region: CASSRQTTGLEETQYF. In DNA, the CDR3 is TGTGCCAGCAGCAGACAAACCACCGGGCTCGAAGAGACCCAGTACTTC.

The V gene is TRBV13, the J gene TRBJ1-1; no reliable D call. V was pared by 2 bases and J by 4 bases, with 5 bases between. The germline gives CDR1 PRHDT, CDR2 FYEKMQ (reference sequence). CDR3 length: 12 residues. The DNA for the CDR3 is TGTGCCAGCAGCTTAACTAGCACTGAAGCTTTCTTT. Amino acids: CASSLTSTEAFF.

A note on this clone: A junction end diverges from the germline sequence, so it may reflect a read error. The chain is built from TRBV27 and TRBJ1-5, with D possibly matching TRBD1 (5 bases). Per germline, CDR1 MNHEY and CDR2 SMNVEV (reference sequence). The length of the CDR3 is 14 residues. CDR3 loop: CANSLLGPNQPQHF. CDR3 sequence (DNA): TGTGCCAACAGTTTATTGGGGCCCAATCAGCCCCAGCATTTT.

The chain employs TRBV6-5 and TRBJ1-2, with D possibly being TRBD1 (6 bases). This CDR3 spans 14 amino acids. Deletions cut 2 bases from V and 5 bases from J, with 12 bases between. CDR1 and CDR2 from the germline V gene are MNHEY and SVGAGI. CDR3 amino acids: CASSYGGSSYGYTF. The CDR3 nucleotides read TGTGCCAGCAGTTACGGGGGCTCATCTTATGGCTACACCTTC.

The rearrangement joins TRBV27 to TRBJ2-1, with 7 nucleotides matching TRBD2. The CDR3 spans 14 residues. The V gene end was trimmed by 3 bases and the J gene end by 7 bases; junction bases not matched to a gene: 6. Germline V gives CDR1 MNHEY, CDR2 SMNVEV (reference sequence). The CDR3 loop is CASSFTRGGNEQFF. In nucleotides, the CDR3 is TGTGCCAGCAGTTTCACCCGCGGGGGAAATGAGCAGTTCTTC.

The chain employs TRBV14 and TRBJ2-2; D unresolved. CDR1 and CDR2 from the germline V gene are SGHDN and FVKESK. The CDR3 spans 14 residues. V was pared by 4 bases and J by 3 bases, with 9 bases between. The CDR3 bases are TGTGCCAGCAGCCTCAGTGGTTACACCGGGGAGCTGTTTTTT. Residues: CASSLSGYTGELFF.

The chain joins TRBV28 to TRBJ1-1, with D tentatively TRBD1 (6 bases). V dropped 3 bases and J dropped 1 base, with 15 bases sitting between them. Germline V gives CDR1 MDHEN, CDR2 SYDVKM. The CDR3 is 16 amino acids. CDR3 sequence reads: CASSFPSGTPNTEAFF. DNA of the CDR3: TGTGCCAGCAGTTTTCCCTCCGGGACACCGAACACTGAAGCTTTCTTT.

This clone was observed a few times. The chain has TRBV7-9 and TRBJ2-7; unclear D gene. The CDR3 spans 10 residues. Trimming took off 8 bases at V and 0 bases at J, with 2 bases between the two ends. Germline V CDR1 and CDR2: SEHNR, FQNEAQ (reference sequence). The CDR3 sequence: CASASYEQYF. For the CDR3, the DNA is TGTGCCAGCGCCTCCTACGAGCAGTACTTC.

This clone has a single count. This sequence joins TRBV11-2 and TRBJ2-1; 7 bases map to TRBD2. Germline CDR1 and CDR2: SGHAT and FQNNGV. The CDR3 loop spans 14 amino acids. V lost 3 bases and J lost 7; bases outside the gene matches: 6. DNA for the CDR3: TGTGCCAGCAGCTTCCACTTCGGGGGGAATGAGCAGTTCTTC. Protein product: CASSFHFGGNEQFF. The full variable domain, in which reference TRBV11-2 and TRBJ2-1 provide the parts outside the CDR3, is EAGVAQSPRYKIIEKRQSVAFWCNPISGHATLYWYQQILGQGPKLLIQFQNNGVVDDSQLPKDRFSAERLKGVDSTLKIQPAKLEDSAVYLCASSFHFGGNEQFFGPGTRLTVL.